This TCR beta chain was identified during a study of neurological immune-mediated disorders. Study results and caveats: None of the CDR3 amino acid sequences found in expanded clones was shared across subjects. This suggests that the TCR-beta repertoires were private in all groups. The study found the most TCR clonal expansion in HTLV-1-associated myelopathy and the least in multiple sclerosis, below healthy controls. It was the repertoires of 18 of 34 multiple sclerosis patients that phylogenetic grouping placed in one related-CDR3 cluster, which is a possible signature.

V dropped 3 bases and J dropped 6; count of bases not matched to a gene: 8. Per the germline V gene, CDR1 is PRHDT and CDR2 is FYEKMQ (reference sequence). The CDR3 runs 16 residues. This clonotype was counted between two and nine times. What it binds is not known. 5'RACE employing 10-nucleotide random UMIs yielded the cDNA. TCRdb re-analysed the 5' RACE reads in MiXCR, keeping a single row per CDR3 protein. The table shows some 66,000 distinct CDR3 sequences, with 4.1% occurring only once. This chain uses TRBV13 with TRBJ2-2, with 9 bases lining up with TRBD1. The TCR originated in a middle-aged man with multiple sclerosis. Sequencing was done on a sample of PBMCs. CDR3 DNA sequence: TGTGCCAGCAGCTTCGTTCCCGGGACAGGGTCCGGGGAGCTGTTTTTT. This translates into CASSFVPGTGSGELFF.